This section outlines one TCR beta chain sequence together with its context. What it binds is not known. These data are taken from a study of cytomegalovirus exposure and HLA in healthy donors. For the study at large: Earlier findings included approximately 120 million unique TCR beta sequences obtained from 150 million to 200 million T cells.

V was pared by 4 bases and J by 3 bases, with 12 bases between. CDR1 and CDR2 from the germline V gene are SEHNR and FQNEAQ (reference sequence). This CDR3 contains 15 residues. PCR was performed using 60 Vbeta and 13 Jbeta primers. The method was immunoSEQ multiplex PCR; TCRdb's version includes in-frame clones alone and lacks a portion of them. The sample contains over 100,000 clones, 50% to 75% of which appear only once. Study-wide findings and caveats: In a later analysis, at a false discovery rate of 0.05, about 15,000 TCR beta sequences were associated with HLA alleles. Only CMV serostatus was available as immune exposure information.

The sequence was obtained from a middle-aged woman in good health and CMV-seronegative. The chain recombines TRBV7-9 with TRBJ1-4, with D perhaps matching TRBD1 (5 bases). The sample was PBMCs. Here the CDR3 DNA reads TGTGCCAGCAGCTGGCCCGGGGGTTCTAATGAAAAACTGTTTTTT. Translated: CASSWPGGSNEKLFF.